The T cell receptor beta chain under discussion was sequenced for a study of T cells after yellow fever vaccination. In its sample, this clonotype was seen many times. MiXCR, applied by TCRdb to the 5' RACE reads, yields one record per CDR3 protein. The sample comprises a few hundred thousand distinct CDR3 sequences, 6.9% of which are singletons, and 0.65% to 0.9% rests with the top ten. This sample comprised CD4+ T cells sorted from PBMCs, obtained 15 days after the yellow fever booster vaccination. The TCR sequence derives from a man between 25 and 39 years old who received the YFV17D yellow fever vaccine.

CDR3 in amino acids: CASSQGLNEQFF. DNA of the CDR3: TGTGCCAGCAGCCAGGGTTTGAATGAGCAGTTCTTC. The chain recombines TRBV7-2 with TRBJ2-1, with D perhaps TRBD1 (5 bases). Germline CDR1 reads SGHTA; CDR2 reads FQGNSA. The V end was cut by 5 bases, the J end by 7 bases, with 9 bases between. The length of the CDR3 is 12 residues.